This T cell receptor (beta chain) was obtained from a study of control samples from healthy donors and cancer patients. TCRdb's copy holds only in-frame clones and misses some; the assay was immunoSEQ multiplex PCR. In the table there are roughly 88,000 clones, 85% to 95% of which are singletons. The CDR3 covers 16 residues. The germline gives CDR1 MGHDK, CDR2 SYGVNS. V was pared by 1 base and J by 7 bases, with 5 bases of the junction left unmatched. The chain is built from TRBV25-1 and TRBJ1-4; the match to TRBD1 covers 11 bases. The sequencing input was blood. This TCR was recovered from a man between 18 and 35 years old in good health. The CDR3, as DNA: TGTGCCAGCAGTGAATTTGGGACAGGGGGTTCTGAAAAACTGTTTTTT. Its translation: CASSEFGTGGSEKLFF.